These 11 T cell receptor beta chains originate from one sample sequenced in a study of T cells in localized non-small cell lung cancer. Sequencing used immunoSEQ multiplex PCR; TCRdb keeps in-frame clones, though not all of them. The table lists under 60,000 clones, roughly 89% of them singletons. The sequencing here drew on peripheral blood, taken before any cancer treatment. These receptor sequences come from a male donor aged 60 or older with stage III squamous cell lung carcinoma.

V gene TRBV5-6 combines with J gene TRBJ2-3; 11 nucleotides match TRBD2. This CDR3 comprises 14 residues. Unmatched junction bases numbered 3, after V lost 3 bases and J lost 6 bases. Germline-derived CDR1 and CDR2 are SGHDT and YYEEEE. CDR3 loop: CASSSLAGGDTQYF. CDR3 in DNA: TGTGCCAGCAGCTCATTAGCGGGAGGGGATACGCAGTATTTT.

V usage is TRBV28 and J usage is TRBJ1-2; D uncertain. Germline V gene data show CDR1 as MDHEN and CDR2 as SYDVKM. The length of the CDR3 is 15 residues. V lost 2 bases, J lost 0 bases, and 10 bases lay in between. CDR3 residues: CASSLRRLTNYGYTF. For the CDR3, the DNA is TGTGCCAGCAGTTTAAGACGGCTTACTAACTATGGCTACACCTTC.

The J gene is TRBJ2-3, the V gene TRBV7-9, with 8 bases identical to TRBD1. Germline V gene data show CDR1 as SEHNR and CDR2 as FQNEAQ (reference sequence). The V segment lost 5 bases and the J segment 0 bases; nucleotides outside the gene matches: 4. This CDR3 region has 15 residues. The CDR3 loop is CASSRQGASTDTQYF. The CDR3 DNA sequence: TGTGCCAGCAGCAGGCAGGGGGCGAGCACAGATACGCAGTATTTT.

The rearrangement joins TRBV4-1 to TRBJ1-6; the match to TRBD1 covers 9 bases. Germline V gene sequence: CDR1 MGHRA, CDR2 YSYEKL. The V segment lost 7 bases and the J segment 2 bases; nucleotides outside the gene matches: 9. The CDR3 is made up of 17 amino acids. CDR3 coding DNA: TGCGCCAGCACCCCATGGACAGGGGCGACCTATAATTCACCCCTCCACTTT. Amino acid sequence: CASTPWTGATYNSPLHF.

The chain carries TRBV5-4 and TRBJ2-7; 11 nucleotides match TRBD1. The V gene's germline CDR1 is SGHNT and CDR2 YYREEE (reference sequence). J lost 3 bases, V lost 0 bases, and 2 bases had no gene match. CDR3 length equals 15 residues. The CDR3 protein is CASSLEGTGGYEQYF. The DNA of the CDR3 is TGTGCCAGCAGCTTGGAAGGGACAGGGGGCTACGAGCAGTACTTC. The variable domain in full, with the rest retrieved from reference TRBV5-4 and TRBJ2-7, is ETGVTQSPTHLIKTRGQQVTLRCSSQSGHNTVSWYQQALGQGPQFIFQYYREEENGRGNFPPRFSGLQFPNYSSELNVNALELDDSALYLCASSLEGTGGYEQYFGPGTRLTVT.

This rearrangement joins TRBV30 to TRBJ2-5; D remains unclear. The CDR3 has 10 residues. Germline V lookup: CDR1 GTSNPN, CDR2 SVGIG (reference sequence). CDR3 amino acids: CACEMGTQYF. In DNA, the CDR3 is TGTGCTTGTGAGATGGGGACCCAGTACTTC.

The CDR3 DNA follows: TGTGCCAGCAGTGGAGGGGCCGGAAGCTCCTATAATTCACCCCTCCACTTT. Its translation is CASSGGAGSSYNSPLHF. The gene calls are TRBV2 and TRBJ1-6, with D possibly TRBD1 on 5 matching bases. The ends were cut back, 4 bases at V and 0 bases at J, with 13 bases in the middle. Germline loops: CDR1 SNHLY, CDR2 FYNNEI. The CDR3 totals 17 residues.

The chain recombines TRBV6-5 with TRBJ2-4; 11 bases agree with TRBD1. With 6 bases clipped from V and 6 bases from J, the junction kept 4 bases outside the gene matches. Germline V gene lookup returns CDR1 MNHEY and CDR2 SVGAGI. CDR3 length: 14 residues. Here the CDR3 DNA reads TGTGCCAGCAGGGGACAGGGGGAAGGAAACATTCAGTACTTC. As protein: CASRGQGEGNIQYF.

The J gene is TRBJ2-5, the V gene TRBV7-2; TRBD1 or TRBD2 may be the D gene (6 bases each). V was shortened by 5 bases and J by 1 base, with 17 bases between the two germline ends. CDR3 length equals 16 residues. Germline-derived CDR1 and CDR2 are SGHTA and FQGNSA. The CDR3 region is CASSQGRGRGQETQYF. CDR3 coding DNA: TGTGCCAGCAGCCAGGGCCGGGGGCGAGGCCAAGAGACCCAGTACTTC.

With regard to this clone: One base separates it from a far larger clone, so it is likely a read error. The V gene is TRBV5-4, the J gene TRBJ2-1; 8 bases agree with TRBD1. This CDR3 contains 14 residues. Germline lookup yields CDR1 SGHNT and CDR2 YYREEE (reference sequence). V trimming: 4 bases; J trimming: 3 bases; junction bases outside the gene matches: 3. CDR3 in DNA: TGTGCCAGCAGCAAGGGACAGGACTACAATGAGCAGTTCTTC. Amino acid sequence: CASSKGQDYNEQFF.

CDR3 region: CSAIGGREQYF. In DNA, the CDR3 is TGCAGTGCTATAGGGGGGCGCGAGCAGTACTTC. The chain couples TRBV20-1 to TRBJ2-7; D could derive from TRBD1 or TRBD2 (6 bases each). The CDR3 has 11 residues. CDR1 and CDR2 from the germline V gene are DFQATT and SNEGSKA (reference sequence). The ends were cut back, 4 bases at V and 6 bases at J, with 10 bases in the middle.